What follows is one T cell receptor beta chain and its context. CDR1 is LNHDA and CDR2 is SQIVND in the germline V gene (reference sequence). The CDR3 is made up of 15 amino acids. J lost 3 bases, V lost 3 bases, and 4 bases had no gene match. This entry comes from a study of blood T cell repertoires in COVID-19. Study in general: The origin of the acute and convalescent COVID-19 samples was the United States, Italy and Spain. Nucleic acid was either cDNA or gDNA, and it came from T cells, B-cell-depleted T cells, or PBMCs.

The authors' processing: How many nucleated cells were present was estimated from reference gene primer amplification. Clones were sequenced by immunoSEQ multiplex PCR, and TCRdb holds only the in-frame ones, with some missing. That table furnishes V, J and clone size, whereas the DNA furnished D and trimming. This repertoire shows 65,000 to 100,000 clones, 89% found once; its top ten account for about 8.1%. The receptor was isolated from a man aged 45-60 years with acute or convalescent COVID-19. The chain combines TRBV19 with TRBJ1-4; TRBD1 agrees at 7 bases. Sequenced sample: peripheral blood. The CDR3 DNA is TGTGCCAGTAGTATGAACAGGGGTTCTAATGAAAAACTGTTTTTT. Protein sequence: CASSMNRGSNEKLFF.